Listed below are T cell receptor beta chains from one sample, sequenced in a study of CD8 T cells in Susac syndrome. TCRdb passed the immunoSEQ multiplex PCR reads through MiXCR, listing each CDR3 protein once. The sample shows a few hundred thousand distinct CDR3 sequences, 89% of them seen only once. The sample consisted of CD8+ T cells from PBMCs. The receptors stem from a human donor with multiple sclerosis. Each CDR3 is given with its conserved first and last residue.

>TRBJ2-1|TRBV11-2
CASSPPFLGKPFYVSSYNEQFF
>TRBJ2-1|TRBV6-5
CASSPGTGPTNEQFF
>TRBJ2-1|TRBV15
CATSRESSYNEQFF
>TRBJ1-1|TRBV6-1
CASSEAVGNTEAFF
>TRBJ1-3|TRBV7-9
CASSSWTGIDLSGNTIYF
>TRBJ1-2|TRBV9
CASSVGEVFVYGYTF
>TRBJ1-5|TRBV21-1
CASSKGPTEGNQPQHF
>TRBJ2-1|TRBV4-2
CASSRRELAGSSSYNEQFF
>TRBJ2-1|TRBV6-4
CASSEVAGWDNEQFF
>TRBJ2-7|TRBV6-1
CASRRLGDRADYEQYF